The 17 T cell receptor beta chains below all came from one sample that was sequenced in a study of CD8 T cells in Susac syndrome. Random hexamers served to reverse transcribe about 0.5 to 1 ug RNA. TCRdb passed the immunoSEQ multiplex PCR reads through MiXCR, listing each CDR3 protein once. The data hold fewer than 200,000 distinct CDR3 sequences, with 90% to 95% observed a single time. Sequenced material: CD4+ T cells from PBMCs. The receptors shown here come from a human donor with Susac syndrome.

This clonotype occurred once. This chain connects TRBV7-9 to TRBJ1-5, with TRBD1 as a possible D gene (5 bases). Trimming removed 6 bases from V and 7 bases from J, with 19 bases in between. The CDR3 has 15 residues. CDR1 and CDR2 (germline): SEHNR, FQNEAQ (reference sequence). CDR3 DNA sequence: TGTGCCAGCAGGAAAAAGGCAGGGCCAAGACAGCCCCAGCATTTT. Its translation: CASRKKAGPRQPQHF.

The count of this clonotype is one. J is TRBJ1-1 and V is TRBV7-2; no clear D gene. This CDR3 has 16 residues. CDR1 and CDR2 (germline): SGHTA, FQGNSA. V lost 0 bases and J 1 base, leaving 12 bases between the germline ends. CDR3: CASSLAGPGRNTEAFF. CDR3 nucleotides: TGTGCCAGCAGCTTAGCGGGTCCGGGGAGGAACACTGAAGCTTTCTTT.

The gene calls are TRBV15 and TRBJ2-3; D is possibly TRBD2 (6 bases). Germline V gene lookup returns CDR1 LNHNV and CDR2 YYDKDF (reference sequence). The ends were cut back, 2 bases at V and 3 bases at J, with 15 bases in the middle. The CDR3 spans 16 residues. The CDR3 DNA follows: TGTGCCACCAGCAGACACTCCCTAGCGCTTACAGATACGCAGTATTTT. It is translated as CATSRHSLALTDTQYF.

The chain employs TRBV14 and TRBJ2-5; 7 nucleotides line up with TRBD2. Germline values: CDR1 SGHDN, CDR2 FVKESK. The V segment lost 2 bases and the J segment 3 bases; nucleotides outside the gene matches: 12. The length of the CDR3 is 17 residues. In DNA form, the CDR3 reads TGTGCCAGCAGCCAAACTGACTTCGGGGCGGGGGAAGAGACCCAGTACTTC. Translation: CASSQTDFGAGEETQYF.

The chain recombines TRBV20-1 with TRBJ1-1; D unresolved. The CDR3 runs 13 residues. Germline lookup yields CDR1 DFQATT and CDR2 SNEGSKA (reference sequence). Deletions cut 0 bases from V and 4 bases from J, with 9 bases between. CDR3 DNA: TGCAGTGCTAGAGAGCACATGACCACTGAAGCTTTCTTT. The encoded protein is CSAREHMTTEAFF.

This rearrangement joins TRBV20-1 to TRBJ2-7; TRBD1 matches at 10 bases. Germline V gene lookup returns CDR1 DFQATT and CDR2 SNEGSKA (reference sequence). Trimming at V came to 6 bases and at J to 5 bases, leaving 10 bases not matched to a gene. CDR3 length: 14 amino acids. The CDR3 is CSARPGTGENEQYF. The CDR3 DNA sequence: TGCAGTGCACGCCCCGGGACAGGGGAAAACGAGCAGTACTTC.

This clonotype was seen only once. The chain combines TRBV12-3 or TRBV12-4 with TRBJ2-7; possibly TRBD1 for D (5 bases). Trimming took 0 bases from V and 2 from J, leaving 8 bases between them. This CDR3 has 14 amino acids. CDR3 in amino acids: CASSLAGVAYEQYF. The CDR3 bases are TGTGCCAGCAGTTTAGCAGGGGTGGCCTACGAGCAGTACTTC.

The CDR3 reads CASSQGGGQETQYF. DNA of the CDR3: TGTGCCAGCAGCCAAGGTGGTGGGCAAGAGACCCAGTACTTC. This sequence joins TRBV4-2 and TRBJ2-5; D is unresolved. V was clipped by 1 base and J by 2 bases, with 8 bases between them. The CDR3 has 14 amino acids. Looked up from germline, CDR1 is LGHNA and CDR2 is YNFKEQ.

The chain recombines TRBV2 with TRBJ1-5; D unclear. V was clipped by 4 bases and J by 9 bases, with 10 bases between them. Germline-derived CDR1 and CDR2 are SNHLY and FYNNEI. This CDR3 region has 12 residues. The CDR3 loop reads CASSVSEGPQHF. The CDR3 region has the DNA TGTGCCAGCAGTGTCTCGGAGGGGCCCCAGCATTTT.

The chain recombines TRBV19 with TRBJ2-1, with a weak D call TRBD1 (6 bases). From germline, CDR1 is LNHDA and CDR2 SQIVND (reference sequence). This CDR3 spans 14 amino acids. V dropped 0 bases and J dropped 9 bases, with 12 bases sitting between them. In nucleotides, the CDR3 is TGTGCCAGTAGTATAGACAGGGGCCCGGGTGAGCAGTTCTTC. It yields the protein CASSIDRGPGEQFF.

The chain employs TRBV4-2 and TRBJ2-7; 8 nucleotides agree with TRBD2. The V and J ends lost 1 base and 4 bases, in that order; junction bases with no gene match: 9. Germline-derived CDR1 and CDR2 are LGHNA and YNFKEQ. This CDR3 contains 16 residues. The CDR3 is CASSQGGGSGGYEQYF. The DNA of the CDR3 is TGTGCCAGCAGCCAAGGCGGGGGTTCGGGAGGGTACGAGCAGTACTTC.

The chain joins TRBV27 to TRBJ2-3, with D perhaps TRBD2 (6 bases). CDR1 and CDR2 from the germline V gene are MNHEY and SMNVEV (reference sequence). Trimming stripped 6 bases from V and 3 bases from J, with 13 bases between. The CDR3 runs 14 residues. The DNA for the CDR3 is TGTGCCAGCAGACCGGGACTTCAAACAGATACGCAGTATTTT. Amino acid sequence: CASRPGLQTDTQYF.

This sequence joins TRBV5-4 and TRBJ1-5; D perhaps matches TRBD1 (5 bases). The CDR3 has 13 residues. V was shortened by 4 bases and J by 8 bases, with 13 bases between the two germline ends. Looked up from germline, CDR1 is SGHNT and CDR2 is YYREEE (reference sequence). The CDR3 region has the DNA TGTGCCAGCAGCCGGGACCCCGTTGAGCCCCAGCATTTT. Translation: CASSRDPVEPQHF.

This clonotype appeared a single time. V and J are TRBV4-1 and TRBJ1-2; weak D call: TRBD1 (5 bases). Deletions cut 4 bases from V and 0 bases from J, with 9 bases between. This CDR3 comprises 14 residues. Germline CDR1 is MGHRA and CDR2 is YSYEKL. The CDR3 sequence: CASSPLGANYGYTF. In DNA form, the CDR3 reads TGCGCCAGCAGCCCTCTGGGGGCTAACTATGGCTACACCTTC.

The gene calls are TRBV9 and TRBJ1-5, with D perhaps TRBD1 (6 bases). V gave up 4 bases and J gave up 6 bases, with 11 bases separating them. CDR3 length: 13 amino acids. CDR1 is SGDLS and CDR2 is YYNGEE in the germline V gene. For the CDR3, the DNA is TGTGCCAGCAGCCCGACAGGTAGTCAGCCCCAGCATTTT. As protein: CASSPTGSQPQHF.

The CDR3, as DNA: TGTGCCTGGAGTGTTAGAGGGTCTGGAAACACCATATATTTT. Its protein is CAWSVRGSGNTIYF. The chain has TRBV30 and TRBJ1-3; D unresolved. Per the germline V gene, CDR1 is GTSNPN and CDR2 is SVGIG (reference sequence). Trimming took 0 bases from V and 1 from J, leaving 7 bases between them. CDR3 size: 14 residues.

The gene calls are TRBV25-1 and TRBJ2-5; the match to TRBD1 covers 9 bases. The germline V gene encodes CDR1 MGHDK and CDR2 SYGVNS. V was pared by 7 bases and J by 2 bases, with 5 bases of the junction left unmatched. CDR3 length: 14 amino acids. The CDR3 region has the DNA TGTGCCAGCACCTCGACAGGGGGGCAAGAGACCCAGTACTTC. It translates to CASTSTGGQETQYF.